The 8 T cell receptor beta chains reported below all come from one sample, sequenced in a study of patients with pleural tuberculosis. TCRdb reprocessed the reads with MiXCR, giving one entry per CDR3 protein. Altogether under 55,000 distinct CDR3 sequences are present, approximately 7.9% being singletons, with the ten largest covering about 16%. The receptors stem from a human donor with pleural tuberculosis.

In its sample, this clonotype was seen many times. The chain uses TRBV18 and TRBJ1-1, with D perhaps TRBD1 (5 bases). The CDR3 extends over 14 amino acids. Germline V gene data show CDR1 as KGHSH and CDR2 as LQKENI. V lost 3 bases, J lost 7 bases, and 15 bases lay in between. CDR3 loop: CASSPAGTLNEAFF. The CDR3 DNA sequence: TGTGCCAGCTCACCCGCAGGGACCCTGAATGAAGCTTTCTTT.

V gene TRBV12-3 or TRBV12-4 combines with J gene TRBJ1-1; 7 bases line up with TRBD1. Trimming at V came to 5 bases and at J to 5 bases, leaving 8 bases not matched to a gene. CDR3 length: 14 amino acids. This chain's CDR3 is CASSSPGQITEAFF. DNA of the CDR3: TGTGCCAGCAGTAGTCCGGGACAGATAACTGAAGCTTTCTTT.

This clonotype was picked up many times. V is TRBV12-3 or TRBV12-4 and J is TRBJ2-7; no definite D call. Trimming stripped 6 bases from V and 7 bases from J, with 13 bases between. This CDR3 comprises 12 residues. CDR3 DNA: TGTGCCAGCAGCCCCGAGCTAAGAGAGCAGTACTTC. Translating it yields CASSPELREQYF.

The chain is built from TRBV29-1 and TRBJ2-1; 9 bases fit TRBD1. This CDR3 spans 14 amino acids. J was trimmed by 5 bases and V by 6 bases; bases with no gene match: 8. Germline CDR1 reads SQVTM; CDR2 reads ANQGSEA. The CDR3 DNA reads TGCAGCGTAGAGGGGGACAGGGTCGACAATGAGCAGTTCTTC. Its translation: CSVEGDRVDNEQFF.

In the case of this clonotype: At one end the junction does not follow the germline gene, possibly because of a read error. The CDR3: CASGLGRQEEIQYF. CDR3 in DNA: TGTGCTAGTGGTTTGGGTCGGCAGGAAGAGATCCAGTACTTC. The chain links TRBV12-5 to TRBJ2-5; unclear D gene. The germline gives CDR1 LGHNT, CDR2 FRNRAP. CDR3 size: 14 residues.

This clonotype was seen ten or more times. The CDR3 DNA reads TGCAGTGCTAGAGATGTGGCGGCCCTAATCTCCTACGAGCAGTACTTC. It specifies CSARDVAALISYEQYF. The J gene is TRBJ2-7, the V gene TRBV20-1; D gene ambiguous. The CDR3 length is 16 residues. The V end was cut by 0 bases, the J end by 0 bases, with 15 bases between. Germline CDR1 reads DFQATT; CDR2 reads SNEGSKA (reference sequence).

With regard to this clonotype: A read error is possible here, since a much larger clone lies one base away. The V and J genes are TRBV11-1 and TRBJ1-6; unclear D gene. CDR3 length: 14 amino acids. The germline V gene has CDR1 SGHAT and CDR2 FQDESV (reference sequence). The CDR3, as DNA: TGTACCAGCAGCTCGGAGGAAAATAATTCACCCCTCCACTTT. Its protein is CTSSSEENNSPLHF. The entire variable domain, with the rest obtained from reference TRBV11-1 and TRBJ1-6, is as follows: EAEVAQSPRYKITEKSQAVAFWCDPISGHATLYWYRQILGQGPELLVQFQDESVVDDSQLPKDRFSAERLKGVDSTLKIQPAELGDSAMYLCTSSSEENNSPLHFGNGTRLTVT.

This clonotype appeared a few times. The CDR3 loop reads CASSQRTGEGNYGYTF. The CDR3 nucleotides read TGTGCCAGCAGCCAAAGGACAGGGGAAGGAAACTATGGCTACACCTTC. This chain joins TRBV3-1 and TRBJ1-2; TRBD1 matches 9 bases. In germline, CDR1 is LGHDT, CDR2 YNNKEL (reference sequence). The V and J ends lost 2 bases and 2 bases, in that order; junction bases with no gene match: 6. This CDR3 has 16 residues.